These 17 T cell receptor beta chains came from one sample sequenced in a study of regulatory T cells in long-lasting Graves disease. The TCR beta library used iRepertoire HTBI primers with Arm-PCR amplification of CDR3. A single record per CDR3 protein comes from TCRdb applying MiXCR to the multiplex PCR reads. In the table there are 400,000 to 500,000 distinct CDR3 sequences, roughly 20% of which are singletons. Time point specified: persistent/refractory GD, antithyroid drugs over 5 years with positive TRAb. Generation of the TCR library employed RNA extracted from PBMCs. The sequencing used peripheral blood mononuclear cells (PBMCs), collected when the disease was refractory, from a patient treated with antithyroid drugs. Every receptor here comes from a female donor with Graves disease.

This clonotype was detected ten times or more. The chain employs TRBV6-1 and TRBJ2-7, with 7 nucleotides matching TRBD1. CDR1 is MNHNS and CDR2 is SASEGT in the germline V gene. This CDR3 region has 16 residues. Trimming cost V 5 bases and J 4 bases; bases outside gene matches: 14. DNA for the CDR3: TGTGCCAGCAGTCAGCCCCAAAGGGGGCTGTATTACGAGCAGTACTTC. It encodes CASSQPQRGLYYEQYF.

With respect to this clonotype: A read error likely explains this, since a far larger clone differs by one base. V gene TRBV11-2 combines with J gene TRBJ2-7; 9 nucleotides align to TRBD2. V shed 6 bases and J 7 bases; nucleotides not matched to a gene: 13. CDR3 length: 15 amino acids. Germline V gene sequence: CDR1 SGHAT, CDR2 FQNNGV. The CDR3 reads CASSEERLAGNEQYF. CDR3 nucleotide sequence: TGTGCCAGCAGTGAAGAACGTCTAGCGGGAAATGAGCAGTACTTC.

The chain combines TRBV5-1 with TRBJ2-1; 8 bases match TRBD2. Germline V gene sequence: CDR1 SGHRS, CDR2 YFSETQ. The CDR3 length is 16 residues. Trimming took 1 base from V and 0 from J; bases not matched to a gene: 3. Here the CDR3 reads CASSLTGGLSYNEQFF. The DNA of the CDR3 is TGCGCCAGCAGCTTGACGGGGGGGCTCTCCTACAATGAGCAGTTCTTC.

This clonotype was counted ten times or more. The V call is TRBV27, the J call TRBJ1-5; perhaps TRBD1 as D (6 bases). The V end was cut by 3 bases, the J end by 6 bases, with 12 bases between. Germline V gives CDR1 MNHEY, CDR2 SMNVEV (reference sequence). CDR3 length: 14 residues. The CDR3 DNA sequence: TGTGCCAGCAGTTTTGGGGGGGCCGGTCAGCCCCAGCATTTT. Translating gives CASSFGGAGQPQHF.

This clonotype was seen repeatedly, ten times or more. The chain carries TRBV2 and TRBJ1-5; possible D gene TRBD1, 5 bases. This CDR3 spans 13 amino acids. Germline-derived CDR1 and CDR2 are SNHLY and FYNNEI. V was cut by 7 bases and J by 6 bases, with 13 bases left in between. The CDR3 region is CASMSGGGQPQHF. The CDR3 region has the DNA TGTGCCAGCATGTCGGGGGGGGGTCAGCCCCAGCATTTT. The complete variable domain, with remaining parts taken from reference TRBV2 and TRBJ1-5, reads EPEVTQTPSHQVTQMGQEVILRCVPISNHLYFYWYRQILGQKVEFLVSFYNNEISEKSEIFDDQFSVERPDGSNFTLKIRSTKLEDSAMYFCASMSGGGQPQHFGDGTRLSIL.

Many counts were recorded for this clonotype. This sequence joins TRBV2 and TRBJ1-1; no definite D call. V was cut by 7 bases and J by 4 bases, with 10 bases left in between. CDR1 is SNHLY, CDR2 FYNNEI, per germline. The CDR3 is 12 residues long. CDR3 protein: CASTQLITEAFF. The CDR3 DNA reads TGTGCCAGCACTCAGTTGATCACTGAAGCTTTCTTT.

The chain recombines TRBV27 with TRBJ2-7; D is perhaps TRBD2 (5 bases). V lost 5 bases to trimming and J lost 3 bases, with 17 bases between them. The CDR3 covers 15 residues. Germline CDR1 reads MNHEY; CDR2 reads SMNVEV (reference sequence). In DNA form, the CDR3 reads TGTGCCAGCAGTCTTTTTAGAGGGTTGGACTACGAGCAGTACTTC. This translates into CASSLFRGLDYEQYF.

This clonotype was recorded once. It may be a read error: a sequence one base away is much more abundant. The chain is built from TRBV27 and TRBJ1-1; no firm D call. Germline loops: CDR1 MNHEY, CDR2 SMNVEV (reference sequence). Between the trimmed V and J ends, which lost 8 bases and 2 bases, there was a span of 15 bases. This CDR3 has 14 amino acids. Here the CDR3 reads CASGDKRINTEAFF. Written as DNA, the CDR3 is TGTGCCAGCGGCGACAAGAGGATTAACACTGAAGCTTTCTTT.

This clonotype was recorded many times. The chain recombines TRBV12-3 or TRBV12-4 with TRBJ2-7; 7 bases fit TRBD1. Unmatched junction bases numbered 9, after V lost 6 bases and J lost 4 bases. The CDR3 contains 14 residues. The CDR3 bases are TGTGCCAGCAGACCTCTAGGACAGGCTTACGAGCAGTACTTC. Amino acids: CASRPLGQAYEQYF.

In DNA form, the CDR3 reads TGTGCCAGCAGCTTAATGGGGCTGAACGACGGGGAGCTGTTTTTT. As protein: CASSLMGLNDGELFF. V and J are TRBV7-3 and TRBJ2-2, with D tentatively TRBD1 (5 bases). CDR1 and CDR2 (germline): SGHTA, FQGTGA. Trimming pared 1 base from V and 7 bases from J, leaving 13 bases between. The CDR3 contains 15 residues. The full variable domain, its missing parts supplied by reference TRBV7-3 and TRBJ2-2, is GAGVSQTPSNKVTEKGKYVELRCDPISGHTALYWYRQSLGQGPEFLIYFQGTGAADDSGLPNDRFFAVRPEGSVSTLKIQRTERGDSAVYLCASSLMGLNDGELFFGEGSRLTVL.

This clonotype has just a few counts. The chain recombines TRBV6-1 with TRBJ1-4; the D is unclear. Germline V gene lookup returns CDR1 MNHNS and CDR2 SASEGT. The V gene lost 8 bases and the J gene lost 8 bases, with 9 bases spanning the gap. The CDR3 has 11 residues. This chain's CDR3 is CASRGYEKLFF. As DNA, the CDR3 is TGTGCCAGCCGCGGATACGAAAAACTGTTTTTT.

This clonotype was found many times. V usage is TRBV28 and J usage is TRBJ2-2, with TRBD1 identical over 9 bases. V shed 6 bases and J 8 bases; nucleotides not matched to a gene: 7. Germline V gives CDR1 MDHEN, CDR2 SYDVKM. The CDR3 runs to 14 residues. CDR3 sequence (DNA): TGTGCCAGCAGCCTGACAGGGGGTATAGGGGAGCTGTTTTTT. Its protein is CASSLTGGIGELFF.

The rearrangement joins TRBV20-1 to TRBJ1-2; the match to TRBD1 covers 7 bases. CDR3 length equals 19 residues. CDR1 DFQATT and CDR2 SNEGSKA come from the germline V gene (reference sequence). V trimming: 3 bases; J trimming: 2 bases; junction bases outside the gene matches: 21. CDR3 region: CSARWFRRGGAKQNYGYTF. CDR3 sequence (DNA): TGCAGTGCTAGGTGGTTTCGGAGAGGGGGCGCGAAACAAAACTATGGCTACACCTTC.

This clonotype was observed a handful of times. This chain connects TRBV6-9 to TRBJ1-1; 8 positions match TRBD1. There are 14 residues in the CDR3. With 4 bases clipped from V and 5 bases from J, the junction kept 6 bases outside the gene matches. Germline values: CDR1 MNHGY, CDR2 SVAAGI. The CDR3 loop is CASSFGQGGTEAFF. Here the CDR3 DNA reads TGTGCCAGCAGTTTCGGACAGGGAGGTACTGAAGCTTTCTTT.

The rearrangement joins TRBV7-9 to TRBJ1-4; a possible D gene is TRBD1 (5 bases). Trimming removed 2 bases at V and 2 bases at J, with 15 bases between. Germline lookup yields CDR1 SEHNR and CDR2 FQNEAQ (reference sequence). The CDR3 spans 17 residues. CDR3 bases: TGTGCCAGCAGCTTAAGCGCGGAGGGGCGGACTAATGAAAAACTGTTTTTT. Translation: CASSLSAEGRTNEKLFF.

This clonotype showed up just a few times. The gene calls are TRBV29-1 and TRBJ2-7; 11 nucleotides agree with TRBD2. Germline trimming cut 6 bases from V and 7 bases from J; bases unmatched to any gene: 8. The CDR3 length is 13 residues. Germline CDR1 reads SQVTM; CDR2 reads ANQGSEA. The CDR3 nucleotides are TGCAGCGTCGGGACTAGCGGTGAGGGTGAGCAGTACTTC. Amino acids: CSVGTSGEGEQYF.

Ten or more counts support this clonotype. The chain couples TRBV6-1 to TRBJ2-2; TRBD2 matches at 13 bases. Germline CDR1 reads MNHNS; CDR2 reads SASEGT. The junction had 1 base not matched to a gene; V was cut back by 6 bases and J by 6 bases. This CDR3 region has 14 residues. For the CDR3, the DNA is TGTGCCAGCAGCGGACTAGCGGGAGCCGGGGAGCTGTTTTTT. Protein: CASSGLAGAGELFF.